The next 2 T cell receptor beta chains were all read from a single sample in a study of neoadjuvant anti-PD-1 for oral cavity cancer. Specified time point: after neoadjuvant nivolumab, at surgical resection. Profiling relied on immunoSEQ multiplex PCR, and the TCRdb table lists in-frame clones only, not all of them. The sample lists about 9,800 clones, around 62% occurring once. This material consisted of PBMCs, taken after nivolumab (anti-PD-1) treatment. These receptors originate from a person aged 35-79 years with oral cavity squamous cell carcinoma.

CDR3: CAISESAVTGELFF. For the CDR3, the DNA is TGTGCCATCAGTGAGTCAGCAGTTACCGGGGAGCTGTTTTTT. The chain couples TRBV10-3 to TRBJ2-2, with D unresolved. V lost 0 bases, J lost 5 bases, and 7 bases lay in between. This CDR3 is built from 14 residues. Germline CDR1 reads ENHRY; CDR2 reads SYGVKD.

This clone has just one count. The chain carries TRBV29-1 and TRBJ2-1; 10 positions agree with TRBD2. Per germline, CDR1 SQVTM and CDR2 ANQGSEA. V lost 3 bases, J lost 4 bases, and 3 bases stayed unmatched. The CDR3 has 14 amino acids. This CDR3 is CSVERSGGYNEQFF. The CDR3 region has the DNA TGCAGCGTTGAGCGTAGCGGGGGGTACAATGAGCAGTTCTTC.